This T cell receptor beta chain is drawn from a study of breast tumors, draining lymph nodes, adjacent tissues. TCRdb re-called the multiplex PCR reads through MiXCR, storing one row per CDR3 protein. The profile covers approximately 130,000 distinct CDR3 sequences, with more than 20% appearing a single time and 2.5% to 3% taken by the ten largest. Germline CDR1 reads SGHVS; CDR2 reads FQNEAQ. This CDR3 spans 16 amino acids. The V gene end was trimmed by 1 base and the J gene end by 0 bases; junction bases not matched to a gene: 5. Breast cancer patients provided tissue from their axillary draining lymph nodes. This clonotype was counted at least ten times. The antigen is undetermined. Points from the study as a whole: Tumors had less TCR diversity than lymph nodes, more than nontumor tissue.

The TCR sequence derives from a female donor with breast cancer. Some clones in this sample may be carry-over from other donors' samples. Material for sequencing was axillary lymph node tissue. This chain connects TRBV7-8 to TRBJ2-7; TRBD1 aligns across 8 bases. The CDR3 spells CASSLDSDRASYEQYF. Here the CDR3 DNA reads TGTGCCAGCAGCTTAGACTCGGACAGGGCCTCCTACGAGCAGTACTTC.